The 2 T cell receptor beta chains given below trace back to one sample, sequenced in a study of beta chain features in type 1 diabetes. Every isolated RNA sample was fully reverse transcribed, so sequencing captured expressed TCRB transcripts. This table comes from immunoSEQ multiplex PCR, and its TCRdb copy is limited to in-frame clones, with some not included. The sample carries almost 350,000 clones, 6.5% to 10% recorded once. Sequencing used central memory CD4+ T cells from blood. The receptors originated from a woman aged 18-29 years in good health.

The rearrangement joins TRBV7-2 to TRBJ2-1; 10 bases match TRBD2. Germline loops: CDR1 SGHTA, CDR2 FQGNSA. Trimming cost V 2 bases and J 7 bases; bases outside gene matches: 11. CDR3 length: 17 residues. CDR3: CASSLSYPQREGNEQFF. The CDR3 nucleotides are TGTGCCAGCAGCTTAAGTTACCCCCAGCGGGAGGGGAATGAGCAGTTCTTC. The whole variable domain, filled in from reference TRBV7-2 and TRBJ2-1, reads GAGVSQSPSNKVTEKGKDVELRCDPISGHTALYWYRQSLGQGLEFLIYFQGNSAPDKSGLPSDRFSAERTGGSVSTLTIQRTQQEDSAVYLCASSLSYPQREGNEQFFGPGTRLTVL.

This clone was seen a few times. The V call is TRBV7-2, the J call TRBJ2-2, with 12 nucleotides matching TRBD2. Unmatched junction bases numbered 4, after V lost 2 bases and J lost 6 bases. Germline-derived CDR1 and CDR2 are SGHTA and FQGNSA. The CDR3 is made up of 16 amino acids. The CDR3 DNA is TGTGCCAGCAGCTTATCGGCTAGCGGGAGGGCCGGGGAGCTGTTTTTT. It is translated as CASSLSASGRAGELFF.